The present T cell receptor beta chain was sequenced within a study of OX40 agonist ivuxolimab in advanced cancers. In the study overall: Age averaged about 62 years (range about 23 to 85), and 70% to 85% were male.

Whole-study findings and limits: In CD8+ T cells, expanded clones were on average more numerous than in CD4+.

Trimming left V 0 bases short and J 1 base short, with 10 bases between. Germline CDR1 and CDR2: SGHNT and YYREEE (reference sequence). CDR3 size: 15 residues. This clone was picked up one time. Its antigen is currently unknown. Using immunoSEQ multiplex PCR, the repertoire was profiled, and TCRdb retains in-frame clones only, with some absent. The sample holds some 44,000 clones, around 88% seen once. Material: CD4+ or CD8+ T cells sorted from blood, obtained in a trial of the OX40 agonist ivuxolimab. This TCR derives from an adult with an advanced solid tumor such as melanoma, head and neck, liver or kidney cancer. The chain employs TRBV5-4 and TRBJ1-1, with D possibly TRBD1 on 5 matching bases. The CDR3, as DNA: TGTGCCAGCAGCTTGGCCCAGGGAAGGAACACTGAAGCTTTCTTT. Protein product: CASSLAQGRNTEAFF.